These T cell receptor beta chains were read from a single sample in a study of breast tumors, draining lymph nodes, adjacent tissues. Via MiXCR, TCRdb re-called the multiplex PCR reads, giving one row per CDR3 protein. This table holds approximately 210,000 distinct CDR3 sequences, 30% to 35% found once. Sequencing input: axillary lymph node tissue. The receptor set was obtained from a female donor with breast cancer. Some clones in this sample may be carry-over from other donors' samples. Each CDR3 is given with its conserved first and last residue. The D gene is left open where the match is weak. Clone size is shown for a subset of rows, as once, few, many or a class of expanded clone.

TRBD1	TRBV6-5	TRBJ2-7	many	TGTGCCAGCAGTTACGAACAGGGGGCCAACGAGCAGTACTTC	CASSYEQGANEQYF
TRBD2	TRBV6-4	TRBJ2-5	.	TGTGCCAGCAGTCACGTCGCGGGAGGGGTAGAGACCCAGTACTTC	CASSHVAGGVETQYF
.	TRBV4-2	TRBJ1-3	many	TGTGCCAGCAGCCAAGACCGGGAGAATTTCTCTGGAAACACCATATATTTT	CASSQDRENFSGNTIYF
.	TRBV20-1	TRBJ2-5	.	TGCAGTGCCGGGACGGCGGGGCGACAAGAGACCCAGTACTTC	CSAGTAGRQETQYF
.	TRBV25-1	TRBJ1-6	.	TGTGCCAGCAGTGAACCGGACAGCGGTAATTCACCCCTCCACTTT	CASSEPDSGNSPLHF
TRBD2	TRBV5-1	TRBJ2-3	many	TGCGCCAGCAGCCGGCGGACTAGCGGGAGTGAGGATACGCAGTATTTT	CASSRRTSGSEDTQYF
TRBD2	TRBV6-6	TRBJ2-1	.	TGTGCCAGCATTCGACTAGCGGGGGGGCCGAGAAACAATGAGCAGTTCTTC	CASIRLAGGPRNNEQFF
TRBD1	TRBV2	TRBJ1-6	medium-sized	TGTGCCAGCAGTTACCCGGGACAGGGCTTCCCCAATTCACCCCTCCACTTT	CASSYPGQGFPNSPLHF
.	TRBV11-2	TRBJ2-1	.	TGTGCCAGCGCCGGGGGTAGCGGCTACAATGAGCAGTTCTTC	CASAGGSGYNEQFF
.	TRBV24-1	TRBJ2-3	.	TGTGCCACCAGTGATTACGGGCGGGCCAATGAGCAGTATTTT	CATSDYGRANEQYF
TRBD2	TRBV6-5	TRBJ2-7	few	TGTGCCAGCAGTCACTCGTCACTAGCGGGAAATTACGAGCAGTACTTC	CASSHSSLAGNYEQYF
TRBD1	TRBV13	TRBJ1-3	.	TGTGCCAGCAGCTTTCGGGCCGGGACAGGGACTTCTGGAAACACCATATATTTT	CASSFRAGTGTSGNTIYF
.	TRBV20-1	TRBJ2-2	many	TGCAGTGCCCCAGGACAGCCCAACGCCGGGGAGCTGTTTTTT	CSAPGQPNAGELFF
.	TRBV7-9	TRBJ1-2	few	TGTGCCAGCAGTCCCAGCGGGTTCGGTATCTATGGCTACACCTTC	CASSPSGFGIYGYTF
TRBD1	TRBV5-4	TRBJ2-6	.	TGTGCCAGCAGCCCCTCGACAGGGGGCACTGGGGCCAACGTCCTGACTTTC	CASSPSTGGTGANVLTF
TRBD1	TRBV24-1	TRBJ1-5	many	TGTGCCACCAGTGATCCAGGGGGCGATCAGCCCCAGCATTTT	CATSDPGGDQPQHF
.	TRBV12-3/TRBV12-4	TRBJ1-6	many	TGTGCCAGCAGGGTGGGGAATTCACCCCTCCACTTT	CASRVGNSPLHF
.	TRBV19	TRBJ1-5	many	TGTGCCAGTATGAGAGGCGGGCAGGGCAATCAGCCCCAGCATTTT	CASMRGGQGNQPQHF
.	TRBV7-3	TRBJ2-2	many	TGTGCCAGCAGCCCGCTCTCCGCCATGAACACCGGGGAGCTGTTTTTT	CASSPLSAMNTGELFF
.	TRBV7-2	TRBJ2-7	many	TGTGCCAGCAGCTTAGGTTCCCCCGGTGGAGACTACGAGCAGTACTTC	CASSLGSPGGDYEQYF
TRBD2	TRBV5-4	TRBJ2-5	.	TGTGCCAGCAGCTTGAGCGGGGCGAGGCAAGAGGCCCAGTACTTC	CASSLSGARQEAQYF
.	TRBV7-8	TRBJ1-2	many	TGTGCCAGCAGCTTAGGGAGAGGGCGGGACTATGGCTACCCCTTC	CASSLGRGRDYGYPF
TRBD2	TRBV9	TRBJ2-1	.	TGTGCCAGCAGCGTAGCCAGCGGGAGGCGTACAGATACGCAGTTCTTC	CASSVASGRRTDTQFF
.	TRBV24-1	TRBJ2-7	.	TGTGCCACCAGTGATGCCGGGACCGACTCCTCCTACGAGCAGTACTTC	CATSDAGTDSSYEQYF
.	TRBV19	TRBJ1-5	.	TGTGCCAGTAGTATAGGGGCCATCACATCCCATCAGCCCCAGCATTTT	CASSIGAITSHQPQHF
TRBD1	TRBV9	TRBJ1-1	.	TGTGCCAGCAGCCCACACAGGGGAACCACTGAAGCTTTCTTT	CASSPHRGTTEAFF
.	TRBV20-1	TRBJ1-2	many	TGCAGTGCTAGATCCAACAGGCAGATAGGGGGTTATGGCTACACCTTC	CSARSNRQIGGYGYTF
TRBD1	TRBV6-6	TRBJ1-2	many	TGTGCCAGCAGTGGGACGGGACAGGGGACTAACTATGGCTACACCTTC	CASSGTGQGTNYGYTF
TRBD2	TRBV7-2	TRBJ2-5	few	TGTGCCAGCAGCTTAGAGATAGCGGGGGGGCGAGAGACCCAGTACTTC	CASSLEIAGGRETQYF
TRBD1	TRBV2	TRBJ2-1	many	TGTGCCAGCAGTGAGCAGGGGGCCTACAATGAGCAGTTCTTC	CASSEQGAYNEQFF
TRBD2	TRBV25-1	TRBJ2-5	many	TGTGCCAGCAGTTCGGGGGGGGGCCGCCCAGAGACCCAGTACTTC	CASSSGGGRPETQYF
.	TRBV19	TRBJ1-6	many	TGTGCCAGTAATTCCGGGACGGAATATAATTCACCCCTCCACTTT	CASNSGTEYNSPLHF
TRBD2	TRBV29-1	TRBJ2-3	.	TGCAGCGTTCGCGGGGGGCTAGCGGGACGATCGAGCACAGATACGCAGTATTTT	CSVRGGLAGRSSTDTQYF
.	TRBV2	TRBJ1-5	many	TGTGCCACCAAGGACGATAGCAATCAGCCCCAGCATTTT	CATKDDSNQPQHF
.	TRBV11-3	TRBJ1-2	many	TGTGCCAGCAGCTTAGATGGCGGCAACTATGGCTACACCTTC	CASSLDGGNYGYTF
TRBD2	TRBV28	TRBJ2-3	many	TGTGCCAGCACCATACCCGACCTAGCGGTCCGTGGTACGCAGTATTTT	CASTIPDLAVRGTQYF
.	TRBV7-2	TRBJ2-2	many	TGTGCCAGCAGCTTAAACGGAGTGACCGGGGAGCTGTTTTTT	CASSLNGVTGELFF
.	TRBV28	TRBJ1-3	few	TGTGCCAGCAAAGACCCAACGGGGACTGGAAACACCATATATTTT	CASKDPTGTGNTIYF
.	TRBV25-1	TRBJ1-2	.	TGTGCCAGCAGAGATTTGGCGGGGCTCTATGACTACACCTTC	CASRDLAGLYDYTF
.	TRBV29-1	TRBJ2-3	many	TGCAGCGGACTGCTCACAGATACGCAGTATTTT	CSGLLTDTQYF
.	TRBV20-1	TRBJ2-1	many	TGCAGTGCTAGAGGGCGGGGCCTTAACAATGAGCAGTTCTTC	CSARGRGLNNEQFF
.	TRBV3-1	TRBJ2-6	many	TGTGCCAGCAGCCAAGGTGGGGCCAACGTCCTGACTTTC	CASSQGGANVLTF
.	TRBV29-1	TRBJ1-2	many	TGCAGCGTTGTCAGCCTGCTGGGCTACACCTTC	CSVVSLLGYTF
.	TRBV28	TRBJ2-7	few	TGTGCCAGCAGTCCCACTCCCTCCTACGAGCAGTACTTC	CASSPTPSYEQYF
.	TRBV7-2	TRBJ2-7	.	TGTACCAGCAGCTTTAACTCCTACGAGCAGAACTTC	CTSSFNSYEQNF
TRBD1	TRBV24-1	TRBJ2-7	.	TGTGCCACCAGTGACGAGGGACAGGGAAAATACGAGCAGTACTTC	CATSDEGQGKYEQYF
.	TRBV9	TRBJ1-3	many	TGTGCCAGCAGCGTAGGACCATTGGCTGGAAACACCATATATTTT	CASSVGPLAGNTIYF
.	TRBV13	TRBJ2-2	.	TGTGCCATCAGTTCCTACAGGGTACTTTCCGGGGAGCTGTTTTTT	CAISSYRVLSGELFF
TRBD1	TRBV5-1	TRBJ1-3	.	TGCGCCAGCAGCTTGGACAGGGACAGCACCATATATTTT	CASSLDRDSTIYF
TRBD1	TRBV20-1	TRBJ1-2	.	TGCAGTGCTACAAGACAGGGTGGCTATGGCTACACCTTC	CSATRQGGYGYTF
TRBD1	TRBV19	TRBJ2-3	few	TGTGCCAGTAGTATCTCGACAGGGGGAAGGAGTACAGATACGCAGTATTTT	CASSISTGGRSTDTQYF